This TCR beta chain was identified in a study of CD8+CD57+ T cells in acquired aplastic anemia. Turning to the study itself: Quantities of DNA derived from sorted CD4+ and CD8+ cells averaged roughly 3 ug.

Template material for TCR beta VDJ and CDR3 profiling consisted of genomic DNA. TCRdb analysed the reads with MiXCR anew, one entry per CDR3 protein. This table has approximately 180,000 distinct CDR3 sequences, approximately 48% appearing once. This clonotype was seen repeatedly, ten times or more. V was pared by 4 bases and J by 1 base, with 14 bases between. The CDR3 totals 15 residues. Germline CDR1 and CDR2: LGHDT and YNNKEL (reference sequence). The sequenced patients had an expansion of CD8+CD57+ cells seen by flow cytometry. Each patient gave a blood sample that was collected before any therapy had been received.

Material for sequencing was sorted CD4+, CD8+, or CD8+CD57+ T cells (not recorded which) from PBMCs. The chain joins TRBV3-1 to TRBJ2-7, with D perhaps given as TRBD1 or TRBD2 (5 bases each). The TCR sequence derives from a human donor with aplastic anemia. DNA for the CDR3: TGTGCCAGCAGCCCCCGGGACCCACCTTCCTACGAGCAGTACTTC. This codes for CASSPRDPPSYEQYF.